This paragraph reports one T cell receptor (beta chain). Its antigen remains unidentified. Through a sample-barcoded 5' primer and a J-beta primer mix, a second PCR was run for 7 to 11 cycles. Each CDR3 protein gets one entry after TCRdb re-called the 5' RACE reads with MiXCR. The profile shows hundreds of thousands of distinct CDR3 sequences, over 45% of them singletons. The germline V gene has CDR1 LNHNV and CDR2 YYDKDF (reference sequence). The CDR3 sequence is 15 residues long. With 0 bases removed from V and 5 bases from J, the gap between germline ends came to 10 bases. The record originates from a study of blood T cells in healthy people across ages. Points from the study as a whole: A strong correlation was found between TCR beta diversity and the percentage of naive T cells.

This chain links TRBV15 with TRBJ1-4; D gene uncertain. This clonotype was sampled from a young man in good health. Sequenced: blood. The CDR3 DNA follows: TGTGCCACCAGCAGAGATCTAGGTATAAATGAAAAACTGTTTTTT. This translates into CATSRDLGINEKLFF.